One T cell receptor (beta chain) is described in this entry. As yet, its antigen is unknown. The source of the sample is a study of T cell repertoires in cytomegalovirus infection. Study summary: Newly reported HLA-C-restricted and thoroughly characterized HLA-B-restricted CMV epitopes were employed. The public TCR beta signatures pointed to both CMV infection and matching HLA type. Study results and caveats: Identification of carriers of CMV plus the relevant HLA was performed using cumulative public TCR beta family frequency. HLA-C-restricted CMV-specific TCR beta clonotypes prevailed in the ex vivo response.

TCRdb used MiXCR to reprocess the reads, holding one entry per CDR3 protein. The sample shows some 560,000 distinct CDR3 sequences, approximately 40% of them seen only once. The ends were cut back, 0 bases at V and 5 bases at J, with 7 bases in the middle. CDR1 and CDR2 from the germline V gene are LGHNA and YSLEER. There are 14 residues in the CDR3. This clonotype was obtained from a human donor in good health (CMV status not recorded). Some clones in this sample may be carry-over from other donors' samples. The V gene is TRBV4-3, the J gene TRBJ2-2; no clear D. Source: cultured PBMCs, taken from culture after CMV antigen stimulation. Here the CDR3 reads CASSQDRLTGELFF. In DNA form, the CDR3 reads TGCGCCAGCAGCCAAGATCGGCTAACCGGGGAGCTGTTTTTT.